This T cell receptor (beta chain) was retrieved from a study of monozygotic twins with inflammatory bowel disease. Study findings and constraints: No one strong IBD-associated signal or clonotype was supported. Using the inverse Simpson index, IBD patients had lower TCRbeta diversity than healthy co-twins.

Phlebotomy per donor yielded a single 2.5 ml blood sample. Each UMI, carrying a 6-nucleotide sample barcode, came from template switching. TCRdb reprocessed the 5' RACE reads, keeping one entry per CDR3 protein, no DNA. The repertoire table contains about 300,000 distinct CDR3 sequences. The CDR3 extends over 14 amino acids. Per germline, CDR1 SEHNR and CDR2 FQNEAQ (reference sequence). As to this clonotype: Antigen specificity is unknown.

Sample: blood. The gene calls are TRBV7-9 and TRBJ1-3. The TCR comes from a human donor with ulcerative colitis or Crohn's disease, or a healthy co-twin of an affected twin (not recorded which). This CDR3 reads CASSSSTTGNTIYF.